These 16 T cell receptor beta chains share one sample of origin, sequenced in a study of T cell changes during pregnancy in multiple sclerosis. The repertoire was sequenced with immunoSEQ multiplex PCR; TCRdb's copy has only in-frame clones and lacks some. The repertoire holds approximately 40,000 clones, with over 80% as singletons. The material was peripheral blood, obtained in the first trimester of pregnancy. These receptor sequences come from a female donor in good health, enrolled as a control in a pregnancy study.

The chain is built from TRBV6-1 and TRBJ2-7; D ambiguous. The V gene's germline CDR1 is MNHNS and CDR2 SASEGT. CDR3 length: 13 amino acids. The germline V and J ends were trimmed by 5 bases and 2 bases, with 10 bases remaining between them. The CDR3 DNA reads TGTGCCAGCAGTTTTAGACAAACCTACGAGCAGTACTTC. This translates into CASSFRQTYEQYF.

This clone was seen a single time. V gene TRBV9 combines with J gene TRBJ1-5, with D unclear. The CDR3 extends over 15 amino acids. Trimming took 2 bases from V and 2 from J, leaving 11 bases between them. From germline, CDR1 is SGDLS and CDR2 YYNGEE. The CDR3 is CASSVGGDGNQPQHF. CDR3 nucleotide sequence: TGTGCCAGCAGCGTGGGAGGAGATGGCAATCAGCCCCAGCATTTT.

In this sample, this clone turned up once. V usage is TRBV28 and J usage is TRBJ1-4; 9 positions match TRBD1. Germline-derived CDR1 and CDR2 are MDHEN and SYDVKM. The CDR3 contains 17 residues. The V and J ends lost 5 bases and 6 bases, in that order; junction bases with no gene match: 13. The CDR3 protein is CASSPGQGGLFDEKLFF. The DNA for the CDR3 is TGTGCCAGCAGTCCGGGACAGGGAGGCCTTTTCGATGAAAAACTGTTTTTT.

This clone was seen a few times. This chain joins TRBV15 and TRBJ2-1; 8 nucleotides line up with TRBD1. Germline CDR1 and CDR2: LNHNV and YYDKDF (reference sequence). The CDR3 sequence is 16 residues long. Unmatched junction bases numbered 7, after V lost 1 base and J lost 5 bases. CDR3: CATSRVGQGSDNEQFF. The CDR3 nucleotides read TGTGCCACCAGCAGAGTTGGACAGGGTAGCGACAATGAGCAGTTCTTC.

CDR3 nucleotide sequence: TGTGCCTGGGGGCTTCTAGCGGGGGCCTACAATGAGCAGTTCTTC. It codes for CAWGLLAGAYNEQFF. The chain uses TRBV30 and TRBJ2-1; 10 bases line up with TRBD2. Trimming took 5 bases from V and 2 from J; bases not matched to a gene: 6. The CDR3 spans 15 residues. The germline V gene has CDR1 GTSNPN and CDR2 SVGIG (reference sequence). Based on the CDR3 plus reference TRBV30 and TRBJ2-1, the full variable domain is SQTIHQWPATLVQPVGSPLSLECTVEGTSNPNLYWYRQAAGRGLQLLFYSVGIGQISSEVPQNLSASRPQDRQFILSSKKLLLSDSGFYLCAWGLLAGAYNEQFFGPGTRLTVL.

The CDR3, as DNA: TGTGCCAGCAGCTTATCGTGGGGACAGGGCTACGAGCAGTACTTC. It codes for CASSLSWGQGYEQYF. The gene calls are TRBV11-2 and TRBJ2-7, with 9 bases identical to TRBD1. This CDR3 region has 15 residues. Germline V CDR1 and CDR2: SGHAT, FQNNGV. V was clipped by 2 bases and J by 3 bases; unmatched bases: 5.

The rearrangement joins TRBV9 to TRBJ2-1; 9 positions match TRBD1. Looked up from germline, CDR1 is SGDLS and CDR2 is YYNGEE. CDR3 length equals 17 residues. V lost 2 bases and J lost 7; bases outside the gene matches: 13. CDR3 sequence reads: CASSVGTGSLGDNEQFF. The DNA for the CDR3 is TGTGCCAGCAGCGTCGGGACAGGGTCACTTGGGGATAATGAGCAGTTCTTC. Full variable domain (outside the CDR3, taken from reference TRBV9 and TRBJ2-1): DSGVTQTPKHLITATGQRVTLRCSPRSGDLSVYWYQQSLDQGLQFLIQYYNGEERAKGNILERFSAQQFPDLHSELNLSSLELGDSALYFCASSVGTGSLGDNEQFFGPGTRLTVL.

V and J are TRBV2 and TRBJ1-2; no definite D call. The CDR3 spans 13 residues. V was shortened by 7 bases and J by 7 bases, with 16 bases between the two germline ends. The germline CDR1 and CDR2 sequences are SNHLY and FYNNEI. The CDR3 here is CASTRLLSAGYTF. CDR3 in DNA: TGTGCCAGCACGCGACTCCTCTCAGCTGGCTACACCTTC.

V gene TRBV19 combines with J gene TRBJ2-7; D remains ambiguous. V lost 1 base and J 3 bases, leaving 10 bases between the germline ends. CDR3 length equals 14 residues. Germline V gene data show CDR1 as LNHDA and CDR2 as SQIVND (reference sequence). CDR3 bases: TGTGCCAGTAGTATAGCTCGCGATAACTACGAGCAGTACTTC. It is translated as CASSIARDNYEQYF.

V usage is TRBV7-3 and J usage is TRBJ2-1; TRBD2 might be the D (5 bases). The V end lost 5 bases, the J end lost 2 bases, and 19 bases lay between the germline ends. The CDR3 totals 17 residues. CDR1 and CDR2 (germline): SGHTA, FQGTGA. The CDR3 nucleotides are TGTGCCAGCAGCAACAAAACGGGGTTAGCACCCTACAATGAGCAGTTCTTC. Translating gives CASSNKTGLAPYNEQFF.

This chain connects TRBV2 to TRBJ1-2, with D possibly TRBD1 on 6 matching bases. The CDR3 has 14 residues. From germline, CDR1 is SNHLY and CDR2 FYNNEI. V shed 3 bases and J shed 4 bases, with 12 bases lying between them. The CDR3 sequence is CASSEKDSRYGYTF. CDR3 nucleotide sequence: TGTGCCAGCAGTGAGAAGGACAGCCGCTATGGCTACACCTTC.

V gene TRBV18 combines with J gene TRBJ2-7, with a tentative D call TRBD1 (5 bases). CDR3 size: 15 residues. Germline V gene sequence: CDR1 KGHSH, CDR2 LQKENI. The V and J ends lost 1 base and 5 bases respectively, with 15 bases between them. CDR3 sequence (DNA): TGTGCCAGCTCACCACTGGCAGGGTGGAATGACGAGCAGTACTTC. Translation gives CASSPLAGWNDEQYF.

J is TRBJ2-5 and V is TRBV9, with D unresolved. Trimming cost V 4 bases and J 0 bases, with 10 bases left between them. The CDR3 has 14 residues. Germline loops: CDR1 SGDLS, CDR2 YYNGEE. In DNA form, the CDR3 reads TGTGCCAGCAGCCCGAGGCACAACCAAGAGACCCAGTACTTC. Its protein product is CASSPRHNQETQYF.

The rearrangement uses TRBV13 and TRBJ2-1; 7 bases align to TRBD2. The CDR3 loop spans 23 amino acids. With 0 bases clipped from V and 6 bases from J, the junction kept 29 bases outside the gene matches. Germline V CDR1 and CDR2: PRHDT, FYEKMQ (reference sequence). CDR3 loop: CASSLGRDELGRREYLRFNEQFF. The CDR3, as DNA: TGTGCCAGCAGCTTAGGTCGGGACGAACTCGGACGGCGGGAGTACCTAAGATTCAATGAGCAGTTCTTC.

A single count supports this clone. This chain connects TRBV1 to TRBJ2-2; the D call of TRBD2 is as the table states it, not checked on the DNA. TRBV1 represents a pseudogene. The CDR3 spans 17 residues. The CDR3 loop is CTSSLPEGGGYTGELFF. For the CDR3, the DNA is TGCACCAGCAGCCTACCTGAGGGCGGGGGATACACCGGGGAGCTGTTTTTT.

V gene TRBV7-9 combines with J gene TRBJ1-2, with 9 bases identical to TRBD1. The CDR3 spans 14 residues. V lost 4 bases, J lost 4 bases, and 4 bases stayed unmatched. Germline CDR1 is SEHNR and CDR2 is FQNEAQ (reference sequence). CDR3: CASSWGTGRYGYTF. In DNA form, the CDR3 reads TGTGCCAGCAGCTGGGGGACAGGGCGCTATGGCTACACCTTC. Looking up the rest from reference TRBV7-9 and TRBJ1-2 gives the full variable domain: DTGVSQNPRHKITKRGQNVTFRCDPISEHNRLYWYRQTLGQGPEFLTYFQNEAQLEKSRLLSDRFSAERPKGSFSTLEIQRTEQGDSAMYLCASSWGTGRYGYTFGSGTRLTVV.